These 32 T cell receptor beta chains were sequenced from one sample in a study of cytomegalovirus exposure and HLA in healthy donors. The PCR ran on 60 Vbeta and 13 Jbeta primers. Measured with immunoSEQ multiplex PCR; TCRdb has only the in-frame clones, and not every one. The data show fewer than 150,000 clones, approximately 83% seen once. The sequenced sample consisted of PBMCs. The receptors shown here come from a woman between 18 and 29 years old in good health and CMV-seronegative.

J is TRBJ1-5 and V is TRBV6-5; D possibly corresponds to TRBD1 (5 bases). The CDR3 consists of 13 residues. Trimming took off 4 bases at V and 6 bases at J, with 10 bases between the two ends. CDR1 and CDR2 (germline): MNHEY, SVGAGI. This CDR3 reads CASSFGGTQPQHF. In DNA, the CDR3 is TGTGCCAGCAGTTTCGGGGGAACTCAGCCCCAGCATTTT.

V gene TRBV5-8 combines with J gene TRBJ1-5; D uncertain. V gave up 0 bases and J gave up 4 bases, with 11 bases separating them. This CDR3 is 15 amino acids long. The germline V gene encodes CDR1 SGHTS and CDR2 YDEGEE. The CDR3 DNA is TGTGCCAGCAGCTTGGCGGAGAGCGGGAATCAGCCCCAGCATTTT. Its translation is CASSLAESGNQPQHF.

This clone was observed a handful of times. The chain has TRBV5-1 and TRBJ1-1; TRBD1 matches 11 bases. In germline, CDR1 is SGHRS, CDR2 YFSETQ. This CDR3 is built from 15 residues. Trimming took 4 bases from V and 1 from J; bases not matched to a gene: 3. The CDR3 bases are TGCGCCAGCAGCACCGGGACAGGGGGGAACACTGAAGCTTTCTTT. Protein: CASSTGTGGNTEAFF. The entire variable domain, with the rest obtained from reference TRBV5-1 and TRBJ1-1, is as follows: KAGVTQTPRYLIKTRGQQVTLSCSPISGHRSVSWYQQTPGQGLQFLFEYFSETQRNKGNFPGRFSGRQFSNSRSEMNVSTLELGDSALYLCASSTGTGGNTEAFFGQGTRLTVV.

This clone showed up just a few times. CDR3 coding DNA: TGCGCCAGCAGGGAGACAGTTAACACTGAAGCTTTCTTT. Its translation: CASRETVNTEAFF. This sequence joins TRBV5-1 and TRBJ1-1, with a tentative D call TRBD1 (5 bases). The CDR3 has 13 amino acids. Germline loops: CDR1 SGHRS, CDR2 YFSETQ. Trimming took off 5 bases at V and 2 bases at J, with 10 bases between the two ends.

This rearrangement joins TRBV6-5 to TRBJ2-3; 10 positions agree with TRBD2. Losses at the gene ends were 5 bases for V and 7 bases for J; bases not matched to a gene: 6. This CDR3 has 14 amino acids. The V gene's germline CDR1 is MNHEY and CDR2 SVGAGI. The CDR3 reads CASSLAGVRYTQYF. CDR3 sequence (DNA): TGTGCCAGCAGTCTAGCGGGAGTTCGGTATACGCAGTATTTT.

The chain recombines TRBV15 with TRBJ2-7; TRBD2 matches at 8 bases. V shed 0 bases, J shed 6 bases, and the junction held 4 bases outside the gene matches. Germline V gene data show CDR1 as LNHNV and CDR2 as YYDKDF (reference sequence). The CDR3 is 14 amino acids. Here the CDR3 reads CATSRDFSGSEQYF. CDR3 nucleotide sequence: TGTGCCACCAGCAGAGATTTCAGCGGGAGCGAGCAGTACTTC. The complete variable domain, with remaining parts taken from reference TRBV15 and TRBJ2-7, reads DAMVIQNPRYQVTQFGKPVTLSCSQTLNHNVMYWYQQKSSQAPKLLFHYYDKDFNNEADTPDNFQSRRPNTSFCFLDIRSPGLGDTAMYLCATSRDFSGSEQYFGPGTRLTVT.

The chain is built from TRBV4-2 and TRBJ1-4; D may be TRBD1 (5 bases). The CDR3 totals 15 residues. CDR1 is LGHNA and CDR2 is YNFKEQ in the germline V gene. The V and J ends lost 5 bases and 8 bases respectively, with 18 bases between them. Here the CDR3 reads CASSSRGGGREKLFF. In DNA, the CDR3 is TGTGCCAGCAGCTCTCGTGGGGGGGGTAGGGAAAAACTGTTTTTT.

V gene TRBV6-1 combines with J gene TRBJ2-5; TRBD2 is a possible D gene (7 bases). The ends were cut back, 6 bases at V and 5 bases at J, with 16 bases in the middle. The length of the CDR3 is 14 residues. Germline V lookup: CDR1 MNHNS, CDR2 SASEGT. CDR3 in DNA: TGTGCCAGCAGCGGGGGGACAATAGGGGAGACCCAGTACTTC. Protein: CASSGGTIGETQYF.

This clone was counted many times. The gene calls are TRBV6-1 and TRBJ2-2; D possibly corresponds to TRBD1 (5 bases). The CDR3 runs 14 residues. V lost 6 bases, J lost 3 bases, and 11 bases lay in between. Germline CDR1 and CDR2: MNHNS and SASEGT. CDR3 region: CASSLTEDTGELFF. The CDR3 bases are TGTGCCAGCAGCTTGACAGAGGACACCGGGGAGCTGTTTTTT.

The gene calls are TRBV2 and TRBJ1-1; TRBD1 matches 8 bases. CDR3 length: 13 residues. J lost 5 bases, V lost 5 bases, and 4 bases had no gene match. Germline lookup yields CDR1 SNHLY and CDR2 FYNNEI. The CDR3 DNA reads as TGTGCCAGCAGTCCAGGGGGCTGGACTGAAGCTTTCTTT. This encodes CASSPGGWTEAFF. The full variable domain, its missing parts supplied by reference TRBV2 and TRBJ1-1, is EPEVTQTPSHQVTQMGQEVILRCVPISNHLYFYWYRQILGQKVEFLVSFYNNEISEKSEIFDDQFSVERPDGSNFTLKIRSTKLEDSAMYFCASSPGGWTEAFFGQGTRLTVV.

The chain is built from TRBV2 and TRBJ1-2; D might be TRBD1 (6 bases). V lost 5 bases, J lost 2 bases, and 18 bases lay in between. Germline V gene sequence: CDR1 SNHLY, CDR2 FYNNEI. The CDR3 contains 16 residues. The chain's CDR3 is CASSPSSNRENYGYTF. The CDR3 DNA is TGTGCCAGCAGTCCCTCCTCCAACAGGGAGAACTATGGCTACACCTTC. Drawing the rest from reference TRBV2 and TRBJ1-2, the complete variable domain is EPEVTQTPSHQVTQMGQEVILRCVPISNHLYFYWYRQILGQKVEFLVSFYNNEISEKSEIFDDQFSVERPDGSNFTLKIRSTKLEDSAMYFCASSPSSNRENYGYTFGSGTRLTVV.

The DNA for the CDR3 is TGTGCCAGTAGTATATTTGGGACAGGGGGATACGGCTACACCTTC. This gives the protein CASSIFGTGGYGYTF. The chain combines TRBV19 with TRBJ1-2, with 11 bases matching TRBD1. The CDR3 contains 15 residues. Germline values: CDR1 LNHDA, CDR2 SQIVND (reference sequence). The junction had 7 bases not matched to a gene; V was cut back by 2 bases and J by 8 bases.

This chain joins TRBV28 and TRBJ1-1; 7 bases line up with TRBD1. The germline gives CDR1 MDHEN, CDR2 SYDVKM. The CDR3 is made up of 14 amino acids. The ends lost 6 bases at V and 8 bases at J; junction bases unmatched: 12. The CDR3 reads CASSPDRVGKEAFF. CDR3 sequence (DNA): TGTGCCAGCAGCCCCGACAGGGTGGGTAAGGAAGCTTTCTTT.

The chain recombines TRBV6-5 with TRBJ1-2; D call uncertain. The CDR3 is made up of 13 amino acids. Trimming shortened V by 2 bases and J by 4 bases, and 8 bases separated the two germline ends. Germline assignment: CDR1 MNHEY and CDR2 SVGAGI. The CDR3 sequence: CASSYVIGYGYTF. Here the CDR3 DNA reads TGTGCCAGCAGTTACGTGATCGGCTATGGCTACACCTTC.

This clone was observed once. The chain has TRBV18 and TRBJ1-1; D is unresolved. CDR1 is KGHSH and CDR2 is LQKENI in the germline V gene. The ends were cut back, 3 bases at V and 3 bases at J, with 14 bases in the middle. The length of the CDR3 is 15 residues. CDR3 protein: CASSPGVTRDTEAFF. DNA for the CDR3: TGTGCCAGCTCACCTGGTGTCACCCGAGACACTGAAGCTTTCTTT.

This chain joins TRBV14 and TRBJ2-2; 9 bases align to TRBD2. Trimming took 5 bases from V and 5 from J; bases not matched to a gene: 15. This CDR3 has 18 residues. The germline CDR1 and CDR2 sequences are SGHDN and FVKESK. The CDR3 reads CASSDQWVAGVLTGELFF. In DNA form, the CDR3 reads TGTGCCAGCAGCGACCAATGGGTAGCGGGAGTGTTGACCGGGGAGCTGTTTTTT.

The chain recombines TRBV5-1 with TRBJ2-5; 13 nucleotides line up with TRBD2. There are 16 residues in the CDR3. The germline CDR1 and CDR2 sequences are SGHRS and YFSETQ. J gave up 0 bases and V 7 bases, and 6 bases lay outside the gene matches. The DNA of the CDR3 is TGCGCCAGCGGCCCGACTAGCGGGGGGTACCAAGAGACCCAGTACTTC. Amino acid sequence: CASGPTSGGYQETQYF. Full variable domain (remainder filled in from reference TRBV5-1 and TRBJ2-5): KAGVTQTPRYLIKTRGQQVTLSCSPISGHRSVSWYQQTPGQGLQFLFEYFSETQRNKGNFPGRFSGRQFSNSRSEMNVSTLELGDSALYLCASGPTSGGYQETQYFGPGTRLLVL.

This clone occurred once. The chain links TRBV11-3 to TRBJ1-1, with 7 bases lining up with TRBD1. There are 13 residues in the CDR3. The V gene's germline CDR1 is SGHNT and CDR2 YENEEA. V was clipped by 5 bases and J by 5 bases; unmatched bases: 5. In nucleotides, the CDR3 is TGTGCCAGCAGCCTGGACAGGCTAACTGAAGCTTTCTTT. This encodes CASSLDRLTEAFF.

This clone was recorded a few times. V usage is TRBV5-8 and J usage is TRBJ2-5, with D possibly being TRBD1 (5 bases). CDR3 length: 14 amino acids. Trimming cost V 3 bases and J 2 bases, with 11 bases left between them. CDR1 and CDR2 from the germline V gene are SGHTS and YDEGEE. The CDR3 loop is CASSWGMGQETQYF. The DNA for the CDR3 is TGTGCCAGCAGCTGGGGCATGGGGCAAGAGACCCAGTACTTC.

The chain joins TRBV27 to TRBJ2-5; 7 nucleotides agree with TRBD2. The germline V gene encodes CDR1 MNHEY and CDR2 SMNVEV (reference sequence). The length of the CDR3 is 15 residues. Trimming at V came to 5 bases and at J to 5 bases, leaving 11 bases not matched to a gene. The CDR3 loop reads CASSPLAGDGETQYF. The CDR3 nucleotides read TGTGCCAGCAGTCCCCTGGCGGGAGACGGGGAGACCCAGTACTTC.

The chain has TRBV7-9 and TRBJ2-3; 8 nucleotides match TRBD2. The CDR3 covers 15 residues. The V gene's germline CDR1 is SEHNR and CDR2 FQNEAQ (reference sequence). V trimming: 6 bases; J trimming: 1 base; junction bases outside the gene matches: 6. The CDR3: CASRGRGDGTDTQYF. The CDR3 DNA reads TGTGCCAGCAGGGGGCGGGGGGATGGCACAGATACGCAGTATTTT.

J is TRBJ1-2 and V is TRBV28, with 9 bases fitting TRBD1. The germline V gene encodes CDR1 MDHEN and CDR2 SYDVKM. The length of the CDR3 is 15 residues. The V and J ends lost 6 bases and 8 bases, in that order; junction bases with no gene match: 13. The CDR3 loop is CASSSWDREGRGYTF. CDR3 DNA: TGTGCCAGCAGCTCCTGGGACAGGGAAGGGCGGGGCTACACCTTC.

The V call is TRBV28, the J call TRBJ2-7; 7 nucleotides agree with TRBD1. CDR1 and CDR2 from the germline V gene are MDHEN and SYDVKM. V lost 5 bases to trimming and J lost 8 bases; unmatched junction nucleotides: 12. The length of the CDR3 is 14 residues. In DNA form, the CDR3 reads TGTGCCAGCAGTCGCTCCGGGACAGTGAGTAAGCAGTACTTC. Amino acid sequence: CASSRSGTVSKQYF.

The chain combines TRBV6-1 with TRBJ1-1; 8 bases match TRBD1. The V gene's germline CDR1 is MNHNS and CDR2 SASEGT. The junction had 3 bases not matched to a gene; V was cut back by 2 bases and J by 1 base. The CDR3 contains 15 residues. CDR3 sequence: CASSEHRGGNTEAFF. Here the CDR3 DNA reads TGTGCCAGCAGTGAACACAGGGGGGGGAACACTGAAGCTTTCTTT.

CDR3 sequence reads: CASSFGGSGGEGEQFF. Written as DNA, the CDR3 is TGTGCCAGCAGTTTTGGAGGCAGCGGGGGGGAGGGTGAGCAGTTCTTC. The V gene is TRBV27, the J gene TRBJ2-1; 10 bases line up with TRBD2. The CDR3 covers 16 residues. The V segment lost 3 bases and the J segment 9 bases; nucleotides outside the gene matches: 11. The germline V gene has CDR1 MNHEY and CDR2 SMNVEV (reference sequence).

This chain uses TRBV27 with TRBJ1-4, with 8 nucleotides matching TRBD1. The CDR3 spans 15 residues. The germline V gene encodes CDR1 MNHEY and CDR2 SMNVEV (reference sequence). V lost 5 bases, J lost 6 bases, and 8 bases stayed unmatched. The CDR3 reads CASSPTGGVDEKLFF. The CDR3 nucleotides read TGTGCCAGCAGTCCCACAGGGGGGGTGGATGAAAAACTGTTTTTT.

The chain has TRBV6-1 and TRBJ1-1, with 9 bases identical to TRBD1. Germline loops: CDR1 MNHNS, CDR2 SASEGT. The CDR3 runs 14 residues. With V trimmed by 5 bases and J by 4 bases, 5 bases remained unmatched. In nucleotides, the CDR3 is TGTGCCAGCAGTCTGGGACAGGGAGGCACTGAAGCTTTCTTT. It specifies CASSLGQGGTEAFF.

V usage is TRBV7-6 and J usage is TRBJ2-5; D perhaps matches TRBD2 (6 bases). Per germline, CDR1 SGHVS and CDR2 FNYEAQ. Trimming took off 7 bases at V and 1 base at J, with 16 bases between the two ends. CDR3 size: 15 residues. This chain's CDR3 is CASTSGGAFQETQYF. CDR3 sequence (DNA): TGTGCCAGCACCTCAGGCGGGGCTTTCCAAGAGACCCAGTACTTC. The full variable domain, rest sourced from reference TRBV7-6 and TRBJ2-5, is GAGVSQSPRYKVTKRGQDVALRCDPISGHVSLYWYRQALGQGPEFLTYFNYEAQQDKSGLPNDRFSAERPEGSISTLTIQRTEQRDSAMYRCASTSGGAFQETQYFGPGTRLLVL.

This clone was picked up one time. The gene calls are TRBV29-1 and TRBJ1-1; possibly TRBD1 for D (5 bases). V lost 4 bases, J lost 7 bases, and 13 bases lay in between. CDR1 SQVTM and CDR2 ANQGSEA come from the germline V gene. The CDR3 extends over 12 amino acids. Here the CDR3 DNA reads TGCAGCGTTGTCCCCAGGGAATATGAAGCTTTCTTT. Its protein is CSVVPREYEAFF.

The chain joins TRBV2 to TRBJ1-5, with 10 bases matching TRBD1. CDR1 is SNHLY and CDR2 is FYNNEI in the germline V gene. The CDR3 length is 16 residues. The V and J ends lost 6 bases and 10 bases, in that order; junction bases with no gene match: 15. As DNA, the CDR3 is TGTGCCAGCAGATCAGGACAGGGGGAGATTAGCCGTCCCCAGCATTTT. Protein: CASRSGQGEISRPQHF. Variable domain in full (rest from reference TRBV2 and TRBJ1-5): EPEVTQTPSHQVTQMGQEVILRCVPISNHLYFYWYRQILGQKVEFLVSFYNNEISEKSEIFDDQFSVERPDGSNFTLKIRSTKLEDSAMYFCASRSGQGEISRPQHFGDGTRLSIL.

This chain connects TRBV7-9 to TRBJ1-6; the D gene is possibly TRBD1 (5 bases). Germline loops: CDR1 SEHNR, CDR2 FQNEAQ (reference sequence). The V end was cut by 4 bases, the J end by 0 bases, with 16 bases between. The CDR3 runs 18 residues. The CDR3 spells CASSSTYGGSSYNSPLHF. As DNA, the CDR3 is TGTGCCAGCAGCTCGACTTACGGGGGTAGCTCCTATAATTCACCCCTCCACTTT.

The V gene is TRBV7-2, the J gene TRBJ2-4; D perhaps matches TRBD2 (7 bases). V was pared by 4 bases and J by 6 bases, with 13 bases between. The germline V gene has CDR1 SGHTA and CDR2 FQGNSA. This CDR3 comprises 14 residues. This chain's CDR3 is CASSSPGGGNIQYF. The CDR3 DNA is TGTGCCAGCAGCTCTCCGGGGGGCGGAAACATTCAGTACTTC.